This T cell receptor (beta chain) came from a study of blood T cell repertoires in COVID-19. Looking at the study overall: PBMCs, B-cell-depleted T cells, or T cells were the source of the cDNA or gDNA that made up the material.

Germline trimming cut 3 bases from V and 3 bases from J; bases unmatched to any gene: 6. This CDR3 contains 15 residues. CDR1 and CDR2 from the germline V gene are GTSNPN and SVGIG (reference sequence). How the authors handled the data: The authors estimated nucleated cell counts from reference gene primer amplification. Using immunoSEQ multiplex PCR, the repertoire was profiled, and TCRdb retains in-frame clones only, with some absent. Clone size and the V and J calls come from that table; the DNA yielded D and trimming. This table holds about 230,000 clones, 80% to 90% found once. This chain links TRBV30 with TRBJ2-5, with 11 bases identical to TRBD2. This clonotype was obtained from a middle-aged man with acute or convalescent COVID-19. Sequencing was carried out using peripheral blood. The CDR3 DNA reads as TGTGCCTGGAGCAAATTTAGCGGGGGGGAAGAGACCCAGTACTTC. Residues: CAWSKFSGGEETQYF.